This T cell receptor (beta chain) was sequenced during a study of blood T cell repertoires in COVID-19. Study summary: The United States, Italy and Spain were the sources of the acute and convalescent COVID-19 samples. T cells, B-cell-depleted T cells, or PBMCs supplied cDNA or gDNA.

Source study methods: Reference gene primer amplification gave estimated nucleated cell counts. Produced via immunoSEQ multiplex PCR; TCRdb's table is partial and in-frame only. V and J calls and clone size are given by that table; D and trimming were obtained from the DNA. The sample consists of tens of thousands of clones, 70% to 85% of them appearing once. Trimming shortened V by 5 bases and J by 3 bases, and 14 bases separated the two germline ends. Germline CDR1 reads MNHEY; CDR2 reads SVGEGT. The CDR3 loop spans 14 amino acids. The sequenced material came from peripheral blood. The chain joins TRBV6-2 or TRBV6-3 to TRBJ2-7; D may be TRBD2 (6 bases). The sequence was obtained from a woman aged 55-70 years with acute or convalescent COVID-19. DNA for the CDR3: TGTGCCAGCAGTCTAGAGGGAGGATTCTACGAGCAGTACTTC. Translated: CASSLEGGFYEQYF.